Listed here are 2 T cell receptor beta chains from one sample, sequenced in a study of cytomegalovirus exposure and HLA in healthy donors. PCR amplification relied on 60 Vbeta primers (plus 13 Jbeta primers). Produced via immunoSEQ multiplex PCR; TCRdb's table is partial and in-frame only. The sample has 200,000 to 250,000 clones; around nine tenths are singletons. Sequencing input: PBMCs. The receptors originated from a woman between 18 and 30 years old in good health and CMV-seronegative.

The V gene is TRBV11-3, the J gene TRBJ2-1; 12 positions match TRBD2. CDR1 is SGHNT, CDR2 YENEEA, per germline. The CDR3 runs to 16 residues. Trimming cost V 4 bases and J 4 bases; bases outside gene matches: 5. The CDR3 DNA reads as TGTGCCAGCAGCTCCCGACTAGCGGGGGAATACAATGAGCAGTTCTTC. This translates into CASSSRLAGEYNEQFF.

The rearrangement links TRBV6-6 to TRBJ2-1, with 7 bases matching TRBD1. V trimming: 6 bases; J trimming: 6 bases; junction bases outside the gene matches: 8. CDR1 MNHNY and CDR2 SVGAGI come from the germline V gene (reference sequence). CDR3 length: 14 residues. CDR3 sequence reads: CASSWDSRSNEQFF. Written as DNA, the CDR3 is TGTGCCAGCAGCTGGGACAGCCGCTCCAATGAGCAGTTCTTC.